The T cell receptor beta chain described here comes from a study of early T cells in non-severe SARS-CoV-2 infection. Study context: The sequenced material was bulk RNA from unsorted whole blood, and its chains were unpaired.

This clonotype was found many times. In TCRdb, the 5' RACE reads were re-called with MiXCR into one record per CDR3 protein. The sample records tens of thousands of distinct CDR3 sequences, 9.5% to 15% being singletons. Germline loops: CDR1 ENHRY, CDR2 SYGVKD. Trimming removed 0 bases from V and 1 base from J, with 18 bases in between. This CDR3 spans 19 amino acids. The material was whole blood, obtained at baseline. This receptor was obtained from an adult who was a healthcare worker with PCR-confirmed SARS-CoV-2 infection or an uninfected control (not recorded which). The chain carries TRBV10-3 and TRBJ2-2; D is undetermined. For the CDR3, the DNA is TGTGCCATCAGTGAGTCGAATTTTGGTGCCTGGGGGAACACCGGGGAGCTGTTTTTT. This translates into CAISESNFGAWGNTGELFF.